These 2 T cell receptor beta chains were sequenced from one sample in a study of blood T cell repertoires in COVID-19. Measured with immunoSEQ multiplex PCR; TCRdb has only the in-frame clones, and not every one. The sample carries over 200,000 clones, 88% recorded once. The sequenced sample was PBMCs or T cells enriched from blood (not recorded which). These receptors were taken from a woman aged 30 to 39 who had been exposed to COVID-19.

The chain combines TRBV4-1 with TRBJ1-3, with D hard to call. Per the germline V gene, CDR1 is MGHRA and CDR2 is YSYEKL. This CDR3 comprises 15 residues. V was clipped by 7 bases and J by 0 bases, with 13 bases between them. The CDR3 is CASNWRDGSGNTIYF. CDR3 DNA: TGCGCCAGCAATTGGAGGGATGGCTCTGGAAACACCATATATTTT.

This clone occurred once. Distinct nucleotide sequences in the sample also encode this CDR3. The V and J genes are TRBV3-1 (or the pseudogene TRBV3-2) and TRBJ1-5, with D possibly TRBD1 on 5 matching bases. The V gene lost 1 base and the J gene lost 1 base, with 11 bases spanning the gap. This CDR3 region has 16 residues. Germline CDR1 is LGHDT and CDR2 is YNNKEL (reference sequence). The CDR3 region is CASSQGGGWSNQPQHF. The CDR3 DNA follows: TGTGCCAGCAGCCAAGGGGGGGGTTGGAGCAATCAGCCCCAGCATTTT.